Listed here is a single TCR beta chain. Its target is unknown. This sample was included in a study of blood T cells in healthy people across ages. About the research overall: When template switching was applied, about one barcoded beta molecule was captured per two T cells. Points from the study as a whole: Fewer expanded clones and more diversity marked long-lived versus aged donors.

Germline lookup yields CDR1 MDHEN and CDR2 SYDVKM. The V segment lost 0 bases and the J segment 0 bases; nucleotides outside the gene matches: 4. This CDR3 region has 17 residues. With a J-beta primer mix and a sample-barcoded 5' primer, a second PCR ran roughly 6 to 12 cycles. Every cDNA molecule bore a tag from a template-switch adaptor containing 12 random nucleotides. One entry per CDR3 protein, called by TCRdb with MiXCR from the 5' RACE reads. The sample shows 1.5 million to 2 million distinct CDR3 sequences, around half of them seen only once. This receptor was obtained from a woman aged 40 to 49 in good health. Source material: blood. The chain recombines TRBV28 with TRBJ2-3; the match to TRBD2 covers 9 bases. CDR3 amino acids: CASSLWTSGTSTDTQYF. DNA of the CDR3: TGTGCCAGCAGTTTATGGACTAGCGGAACTAGCACAGATACGCAGTATTTT. The whole variable domain, filled in from reference TRBV28 and TRBJ2-3, reads DVKVTQSSRYLVKRTGEKVFLECVQDMDHENMFWYRQDPGLGLRLIYFSYDVKMKEKGDIPEGYSVSREKKERFSLILESASTNQTSMYLCASSLWTSGTSTDTQYFGPGTRLTVL.